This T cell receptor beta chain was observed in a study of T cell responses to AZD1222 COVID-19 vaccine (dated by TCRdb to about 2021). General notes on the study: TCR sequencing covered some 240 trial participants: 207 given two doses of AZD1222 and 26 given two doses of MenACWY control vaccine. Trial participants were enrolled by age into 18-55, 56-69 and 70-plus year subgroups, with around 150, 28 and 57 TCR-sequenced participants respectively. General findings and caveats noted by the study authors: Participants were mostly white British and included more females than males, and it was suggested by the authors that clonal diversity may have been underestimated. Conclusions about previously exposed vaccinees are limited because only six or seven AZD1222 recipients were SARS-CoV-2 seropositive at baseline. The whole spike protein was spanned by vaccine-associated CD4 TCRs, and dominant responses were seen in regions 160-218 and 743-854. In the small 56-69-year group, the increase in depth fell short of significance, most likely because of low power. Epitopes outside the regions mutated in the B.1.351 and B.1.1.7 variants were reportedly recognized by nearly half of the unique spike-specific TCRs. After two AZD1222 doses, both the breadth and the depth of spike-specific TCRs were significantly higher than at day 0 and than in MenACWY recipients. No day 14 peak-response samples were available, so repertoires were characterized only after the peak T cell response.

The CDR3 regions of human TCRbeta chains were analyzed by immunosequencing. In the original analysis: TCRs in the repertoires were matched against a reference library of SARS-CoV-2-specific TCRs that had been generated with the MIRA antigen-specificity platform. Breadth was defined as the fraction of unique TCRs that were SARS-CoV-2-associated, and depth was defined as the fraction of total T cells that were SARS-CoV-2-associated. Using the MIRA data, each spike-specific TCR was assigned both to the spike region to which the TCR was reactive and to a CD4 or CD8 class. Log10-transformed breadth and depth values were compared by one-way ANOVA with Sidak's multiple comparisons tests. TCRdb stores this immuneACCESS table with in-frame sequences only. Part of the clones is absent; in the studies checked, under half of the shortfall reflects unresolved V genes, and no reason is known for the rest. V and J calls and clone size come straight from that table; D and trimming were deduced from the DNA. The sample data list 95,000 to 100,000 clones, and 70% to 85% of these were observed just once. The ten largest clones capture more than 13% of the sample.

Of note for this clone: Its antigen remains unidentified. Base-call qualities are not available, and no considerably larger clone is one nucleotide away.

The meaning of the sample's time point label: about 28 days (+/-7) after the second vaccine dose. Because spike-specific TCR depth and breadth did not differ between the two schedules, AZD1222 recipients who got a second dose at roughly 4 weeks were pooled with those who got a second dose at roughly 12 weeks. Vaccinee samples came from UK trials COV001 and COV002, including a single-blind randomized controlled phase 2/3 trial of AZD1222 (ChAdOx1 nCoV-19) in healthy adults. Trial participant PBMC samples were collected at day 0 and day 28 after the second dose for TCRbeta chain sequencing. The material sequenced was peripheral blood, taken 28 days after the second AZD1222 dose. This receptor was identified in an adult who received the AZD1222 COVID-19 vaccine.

The CDR3 protein is CASSEADPASGGGKTQYF. DNA sequence: TGCGCCAGCAGCGAAGCTGACCCGGCTAGCGGGGGTGGAAAGACCCAGTACTTC. The chain was built from TRBV4-1 and TRBJ2-5; 10 of the junction bases match TRBD2. Here V drops 5 bases and J drops 6 bases, and the junction holds 18 bases not matched to any gene. CDR1 and CDR2 are read off the germline V gene as MGHRA and YSYEKL. The CDR3 sequence holds 18 residues, the cysteine and phenylalanine included. Only the CDR3 part of the read is kept: 54 bases, read in frame from the first base.